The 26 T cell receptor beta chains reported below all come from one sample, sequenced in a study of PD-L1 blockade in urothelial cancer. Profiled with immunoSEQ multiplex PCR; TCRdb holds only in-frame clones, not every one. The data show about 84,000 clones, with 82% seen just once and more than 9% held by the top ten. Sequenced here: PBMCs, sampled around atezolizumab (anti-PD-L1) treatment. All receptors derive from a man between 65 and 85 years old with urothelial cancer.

The CDR3 protein is CASSGGEINQPQHF. CDR3 in DNA: TGTGCCAGCAGCGGCGGGGAGATCAATCAGCCCCAGCATTTT. The V call is TRBV5-5, the J call TRBJ1-5; D is ambiguous. This CDR3 spans 14 amino acids. Germline CDR1 SGHKS, CDR2 YYEKEE (reference sequence). The V end was cut by 4 bases, the J end by 3 bases, with 11 bases between.

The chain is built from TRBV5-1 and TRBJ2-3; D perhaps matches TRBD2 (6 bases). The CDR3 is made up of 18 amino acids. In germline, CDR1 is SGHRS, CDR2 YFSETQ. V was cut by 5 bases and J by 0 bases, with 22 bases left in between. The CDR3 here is CASSLKGRESPSTDTQYF. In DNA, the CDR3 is TGCGCCAGCAGTTTAAAAGGGCGGGAATCCCCTAGCACAGATACGCAGTATTTT.

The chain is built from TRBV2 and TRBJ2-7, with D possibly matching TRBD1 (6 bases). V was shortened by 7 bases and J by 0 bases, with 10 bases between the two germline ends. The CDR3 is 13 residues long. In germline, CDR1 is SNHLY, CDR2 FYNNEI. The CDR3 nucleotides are TGTGCCAGCAATTACAGGGCCTCCTACGAGCAGTACTTC. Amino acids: CASNYRASYEQYF.

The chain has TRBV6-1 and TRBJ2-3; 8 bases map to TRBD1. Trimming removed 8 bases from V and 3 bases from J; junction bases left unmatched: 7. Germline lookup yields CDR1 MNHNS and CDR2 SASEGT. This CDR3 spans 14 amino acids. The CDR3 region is CASCQGAQTDTQYF. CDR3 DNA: TGTGCCAGCTGCCAGGGGGCGCAGACAGATACGCAGTATTTT.

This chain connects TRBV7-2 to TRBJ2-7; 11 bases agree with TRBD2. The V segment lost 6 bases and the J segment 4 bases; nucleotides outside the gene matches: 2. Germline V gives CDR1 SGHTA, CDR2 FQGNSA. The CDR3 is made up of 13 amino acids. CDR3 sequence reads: CASRLAGDYEQYF. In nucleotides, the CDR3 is TGTGCCAGCAGACTAGCGGGAGATTACGAGCAGTACTTC.

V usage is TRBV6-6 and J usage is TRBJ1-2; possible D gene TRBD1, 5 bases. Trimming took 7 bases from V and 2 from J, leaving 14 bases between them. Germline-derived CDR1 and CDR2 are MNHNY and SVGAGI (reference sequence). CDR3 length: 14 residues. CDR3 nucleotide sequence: TGTGCCAGCACCTACTCCAGGGTCAACTATGGCTACACCTTC. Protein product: CASTYSRVNYGYTF.

DNA for the CDR3: TGTGCCAGCAGTGGGCAGGGGTCTATCACTGAAGCTTTCTTT. Translation: CASSGQGSITEAFF. This chain connects TRBV2 to TRBJ1-1, with D perhaps TRBD1 (6 bases). Germline V gene sequence: CDR1 SNHLY, CDR2 FYNNEI. V gave up 4 bases and J gave up 4 bases, with 13 bases separating them. The CDR3 contains 14 residues.

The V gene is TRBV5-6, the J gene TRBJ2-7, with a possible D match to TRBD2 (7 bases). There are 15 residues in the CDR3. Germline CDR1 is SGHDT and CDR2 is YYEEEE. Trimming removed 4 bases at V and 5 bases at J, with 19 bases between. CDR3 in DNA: TGTGCCAGCAGCCTTGGTGGGGGCGGGAGCAACGAGCAGTACTTC. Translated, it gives CASSLGGGGSNEQYF.

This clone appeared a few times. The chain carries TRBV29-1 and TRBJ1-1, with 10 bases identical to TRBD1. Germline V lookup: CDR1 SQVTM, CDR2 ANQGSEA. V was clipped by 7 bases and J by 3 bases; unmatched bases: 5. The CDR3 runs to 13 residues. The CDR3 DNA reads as TGCAGCGCCGGACAGGGGGTCGACACTGAAGCTTTCTTT. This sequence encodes CSAGQGVDTEAFF.

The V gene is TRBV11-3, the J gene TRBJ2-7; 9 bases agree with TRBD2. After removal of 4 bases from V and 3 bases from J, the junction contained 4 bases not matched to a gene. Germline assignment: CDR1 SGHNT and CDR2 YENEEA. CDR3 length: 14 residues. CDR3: CASSSGTSSYEQYF. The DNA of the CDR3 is TGTGCCAGCAGCTCCGGGACTAGCAGCTACGAGCAGTACTTC.

CDR3: CASSLGGTALTGELFF. DNA of the CDR3: TGTGCCAGCAGCCTGGGTGGGACAGCCTTAACCGGGGAGCTGTTTTTT. The J gene is TRBJ2-2, the V gene TRBV5-6, with 7 bases that match TRBD1. Per germline, CDR1 SGHDT and CDR2 YYEEEE. This CDR3 is built from 16 residues. V dropped 4 bases and J dropped 5; count of bases not matched to a gene: 11.

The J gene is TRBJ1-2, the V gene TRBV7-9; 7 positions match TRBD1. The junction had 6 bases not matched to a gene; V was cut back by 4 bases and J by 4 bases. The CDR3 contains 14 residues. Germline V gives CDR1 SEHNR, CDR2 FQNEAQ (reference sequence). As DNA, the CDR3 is TGTGCCAGCAGCTCTATAGACAGGGCCTATGGCTACACCTTC. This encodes CASSSIDRAYGYTF.

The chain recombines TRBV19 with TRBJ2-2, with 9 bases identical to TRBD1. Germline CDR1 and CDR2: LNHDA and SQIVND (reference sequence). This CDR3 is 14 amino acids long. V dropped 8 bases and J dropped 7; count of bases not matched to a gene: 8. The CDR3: CASVRDRVGGELFF. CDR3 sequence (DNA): TGTGCCAGTGTACGGGACAGGGTTGGCGGGGAGCTGTTTTTT.

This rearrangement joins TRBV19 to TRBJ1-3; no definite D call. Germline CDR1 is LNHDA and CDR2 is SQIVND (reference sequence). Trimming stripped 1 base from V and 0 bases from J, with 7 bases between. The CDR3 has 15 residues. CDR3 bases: TGTGCCAGTAGTATAGGAAGCACCTCTGGAAACACCATATATTTT. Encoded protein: CASSIGSTSGNTIYF.

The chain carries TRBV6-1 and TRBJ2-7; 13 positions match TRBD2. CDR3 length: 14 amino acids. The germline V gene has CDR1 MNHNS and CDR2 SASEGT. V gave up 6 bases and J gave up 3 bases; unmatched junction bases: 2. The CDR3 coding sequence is TGTGCCAGCAGACTAGCGGGGGGGGGCTACGAGCAGTACTTC. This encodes CASRLAGGGYEQYF.

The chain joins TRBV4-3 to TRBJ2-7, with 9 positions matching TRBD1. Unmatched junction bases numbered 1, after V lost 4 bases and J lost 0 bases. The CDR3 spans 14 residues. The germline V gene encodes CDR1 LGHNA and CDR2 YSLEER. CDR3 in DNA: TGCGCCAGCAGCCCGGGACAGGGCTCCTACGAGCAGTACTTC. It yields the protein CASSPGQGSYEQYF.

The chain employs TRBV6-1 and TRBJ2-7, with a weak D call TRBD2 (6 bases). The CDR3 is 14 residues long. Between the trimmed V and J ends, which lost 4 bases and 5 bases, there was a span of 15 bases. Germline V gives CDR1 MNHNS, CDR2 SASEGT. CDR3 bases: TGTGCCAGCAGTGCCCCTACTAGCACCGACGAGCAGTACTTC. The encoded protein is CASSAPTSTDEQYF.

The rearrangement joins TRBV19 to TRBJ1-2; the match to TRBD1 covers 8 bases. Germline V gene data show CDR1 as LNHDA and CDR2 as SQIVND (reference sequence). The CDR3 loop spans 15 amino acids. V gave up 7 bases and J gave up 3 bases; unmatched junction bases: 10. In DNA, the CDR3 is TGTGCCAGTATTCGGACAGGGACTCTGGACTATGGCTACACCTTC. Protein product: CASIRTGTLDYGYTF.

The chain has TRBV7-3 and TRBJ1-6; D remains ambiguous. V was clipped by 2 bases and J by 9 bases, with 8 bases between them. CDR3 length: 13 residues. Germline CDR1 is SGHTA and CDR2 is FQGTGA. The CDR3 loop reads CASSLDGFSPLHF. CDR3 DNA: TGTGCCAGCAGCTTAGACGGGTTTTCACCCCTCCACTTT.

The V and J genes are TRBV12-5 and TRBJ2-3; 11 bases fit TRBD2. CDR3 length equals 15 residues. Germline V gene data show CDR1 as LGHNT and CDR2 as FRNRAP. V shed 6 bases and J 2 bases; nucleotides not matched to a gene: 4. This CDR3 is CASGLGLADTDTQYF. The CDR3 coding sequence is TGTGCTAGTGGCCTGGGACTAGCGGACACAGATACGCAGTATTTT.

The CDR3 coding sequence is TGCAGCGTATCCCAGGGGATCGGTTCACCCCTCCACTTT. Its translation is CSVSQGIGSPLHF. The V and J genes are TRBV29-1 and TRBJ1-6; D possibly corresponds to TRBD1 (6 bases). There are 13 residues in the CDR3. Germline-derived CDR1 and CDR2 are SQVTM and ANQGSEA. V gave up 6 bases and J gave up 9 bases, with 15 bases separating them.

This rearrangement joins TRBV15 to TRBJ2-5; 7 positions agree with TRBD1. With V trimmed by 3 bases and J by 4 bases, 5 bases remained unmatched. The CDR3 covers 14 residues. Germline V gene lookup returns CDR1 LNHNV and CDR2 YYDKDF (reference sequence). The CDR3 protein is CATSSRRQGETQYF. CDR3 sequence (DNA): TGTGCCACCAGCAGCAGAAGACAGGGAGAGACCCAGTACTTC.

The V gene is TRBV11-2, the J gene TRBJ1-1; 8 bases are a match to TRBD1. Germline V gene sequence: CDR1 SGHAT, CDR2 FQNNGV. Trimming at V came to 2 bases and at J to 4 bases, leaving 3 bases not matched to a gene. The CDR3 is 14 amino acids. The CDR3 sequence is CASSLRTGSTEAFF. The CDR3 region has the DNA TGTGCCAGCAGCTTACGGACAGGGAGCACTGAAGCTTTCTTT.

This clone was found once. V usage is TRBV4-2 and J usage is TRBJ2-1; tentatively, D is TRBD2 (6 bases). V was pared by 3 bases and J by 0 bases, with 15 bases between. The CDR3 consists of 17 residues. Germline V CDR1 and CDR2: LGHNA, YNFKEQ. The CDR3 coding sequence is TGTGCCAGCAGCCAGACCCTAGCGACCTTCTCCTACAATGAGCAGTTCTTC. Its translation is CASSQTLATFSYNEQFF.

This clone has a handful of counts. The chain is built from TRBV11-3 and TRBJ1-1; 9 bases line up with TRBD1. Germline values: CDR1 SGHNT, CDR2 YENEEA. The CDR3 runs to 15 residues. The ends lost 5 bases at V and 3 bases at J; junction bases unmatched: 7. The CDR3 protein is CASSPGTGRDTEAFF. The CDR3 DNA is TGTGCCAGCAGCCCTGGGACAGGGAGGGACACTGAAGCTTTCTTT.

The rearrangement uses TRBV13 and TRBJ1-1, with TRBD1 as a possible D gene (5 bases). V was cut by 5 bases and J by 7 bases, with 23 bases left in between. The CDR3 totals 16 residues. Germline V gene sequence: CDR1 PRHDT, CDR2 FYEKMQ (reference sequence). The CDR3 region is CASSQGRQGRKNEAFF. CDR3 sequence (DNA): TGTGCCAGCAGCCAAGGTAGGCAGGGTAGGAAGAATGAAGCTTTCTTT.